A single T cell receptor (beta chain) is shown here with its context. CDR3 length: 13 residues. In germline, CDR1 is SGHAT, CDR2 FQNNGV. Trimming took 6 bases from V and 3 from J; bases not matched to a gene: 4. The data stem from a study of blood T cell repertoires in COVID-19. Across the whole study: Samples of COVID-19 (acute and convalescent) were obtained from the United States, Italy and Spain.

Produced via immunoSEQ multiplex PCR; TCRdb's table is partial and in-frame only. The sample lists around 250,000 clones, 70% to 90% seen once, with around 3.6% in the top ten. This TCR was sampled from a man in his late teens or twenties with active or convalescent COVID-19. Sequencing was carried out using peripheral blood. The chain joins TRBV11-2 to TRBJ2-7; 8 nucleotides agree with TRBD2. DNA for the CDR3: TGTGCCAGCAGGCCTACTAGCGGCTACGAGCAGTACTTC. This gives the protein CASRPTSGYEQYF.